The 21 T cell receptor beta chains below come from one sample, sequenced in a study of radiotherapy plus CTLA-4 blockade in lung cancer. Sequenced by immunoSEQ multiplex PCR; TCRdb stores in-frame clones only, minus some. The table records under 25,000 clones, around 70% of them present only once. Sample: peripheral blood, taken from a patient treated with radiotherapy plus ipilimumab. Every receptor here comes from a human donor with non-small cell lung cancer who had stable disease on radiotherapy plus ipilimumab.

CDR3 residues: CASSLYHRDGDEQFF. The CDR3 coding sequence is TGTGCCAGCAGCTTGTATCACAGGGATGGCGATGAGCAGTTCTTC. The chain uses TRBV5-8 and TRBJ2-1, with a weak D call TRBD1 (6 bases). The CDR3 extends over 15 amino acids. CDR1 and CDR2 from the germline V gene are SGHTS and YDEGEE. V lost 1 base, J lost 8 bases, and 16 bases lay in between.

Only one count was recorded for this clone. V and J are TRBV5-5 and TRBJ2-1, with 10 bases identical to TRBD2. The V and J ends lost 0 bases and 5 bases, in that order; junction bases with no gene match: 8. This CDR3 spans 17 amino acids. CDR1 and CDR2 (germline): SGHKS, YYEKEE (reference sequence). The CDR3 sequence: CASSLGPTSGTNNEQFF. The DNA for the CDR3 is TGTGCCAGCAGCTTGGGGCCCACTAGCGGGACCAACAATGAGCAGTTCTTC. The variable domain in full, with the rest retrieved from reference TRBV5-5 and TRBJ2-1, is DAGVTQSPTHLIKTRGQQVTLRCSPISGHKSVSWYQQVLGQGPQFIFQYYEKEERGRGNFPDRFSARQFPNYSSELNVNALLLGDSALYLCASSLGPTSGTNNEQFFGPGTRLTVL.

There are a few counts of this clone. CDR3 region: CACRTGYPTYEQYF. CDR3 nucleotides: TGTGCCTGTCGTACAGGCTATCCTACCTACGAGCAGTACTTC. The gene calls are TRBV19 and TRBJ2-7; D may be TRBD1 (5 bases). CDR1 is LNHDA and CDR2 is SQIVND in the germline V gene (reference sequence). V lost 11 bases and J lost 2, with 19 bases in between. The CDR3 is 14 amino acids. The variable domain in full, with the rest retrieved from reference TRBV19 and TRBJ2-7, is DGGITQSPKYLFRKEGQNVTLSCEQNLNHDAMYWYRQDPGQGLRLIYYSQIVNDFQKGDIAEGYSVSREKKESFPLTVTSAQKNPTAFYLCACRTGYPTYEQYFGPGTRLTVT.

Note on this clone: The missing conserved phenylalanine or tryptophan at the end of this CDR3 makes a read error likely. V gene TRBV5-5 combines with J gene TRBJ2-7; 8 bases map to TRBD2. The CDR3 contains 15 residues. The germline V gene encodes CDR1 SGHKS and CDR2 YYEKEE (reference sequence). The junction had 11 bases not matched to a gene; V was cut back by 3 bases and J by 6 bases. The CDR3 loop is CASSSTGLDSAEQYL. In DNA form, the CDR3 reads TGTGCCAGCAGCTCCACGGGACTAGACTCCGCCGAGCAGTACCTC.

CDR3: CASSLEPYEKLFF. Here the CDR3 DNA reads TGTGCCAGCAGCTTAGAGCCTTATGAAAAACTGTTTTTT. The V and J genes are TRBV7-2 and TRBJ1-4; D is uncertain. Germline assignment: CDR1 SGHTA and CDR2 FQGNSA. Trimming took 1 base from V and 6 from J, leaving 6 bases between them. The CDR3 has 13 amino acids.

This clone was seen a few times. The chain recombines TRBV7-2 with TRBJ1-4; weak D call: TRBD1 (6 bases). Per the germline V gene, CDR1 is SGHTA and CDR2 is FQGNSA. Trimming stripped 3 bases from V and 4 bases from J, with 12 bases between. The CDR3 extends over 15 amino acids. CDR3 nucleotides: TGTGCCAGCAGCTTGATGGGACACAGTAATGAAAAACTGTTTTTT. Its protein is CASSLMGHSNEKLFF.

The chain couples TRBV7-9 to TRBJ1-2; D is uncertain. The germline gives CDR1 SEHNR, CDR2 FQNEAQ (reference sequence). The CDR3 sequence is 15 residues long. V was cut by 7 bases and J by 4 bases, with 19 bases left in between. The CDR3 sequence is CASTPSGSQGYGYTF. In nucleotides, the CDR3 is TGTGCCAGCACCCCCAGTGGGTCCCAAGGCTATGGCTACACCTTC.

This clone was seen a handful of times. The chain recombines TRBV5-4 with TRBJ1-2; 9 bases fit TRBD1. Germline CDR1 and CDR2: SGHNT and YYREEE (reference sequence). The trim removed 1 base at V and 4 bases at J, leaving 5 bases unmatched. The CDR3 loop spans 15 amino acids. The CDR3, as DNA: TGTGCCAGCAGCTTGCCGGGACAGGGATCCTATGGCTACACCTTC. Its translation: CASSLPGQGSYGYTF.

As for this clone: The CDR3 does not end in the conserved phenylalanine or tryptophan, so this is likely a read error. The V gene is TRBV7-6, the J gene TRBJ2-7; the match to TRBD1 covers 7 bases. In germline, CDR1 is SGHVS, CDR2 FNYEAQ. J was trimmed by 7 bases and V by 5 bases; bases with no gene match: 8. CDR3 length equals 13 residues. Here the CDR3 DNA reads TGTGCCAGCAGCCCTAGACAGGGTCAAGAGCAGTACCTC. It encodes CASSPRQGQEQYL.

This chain joins TRBV30 and TRBJ2-3, with D perhaps TRBD1 (6 bases). V lost 2 bases to trimming and J lost 2 bases, with 14 bases between them. The CDR3 totals 15 residues. CDR1 and CDR2 (germline): GTSNPN, SVGIG (reference sequence). CDR3 coding DNA: TGTGCCTGGAGTAAAGGCACAGGGCTCACAGATACGCAGTATTTT. It translates to CAWSKGTGLTDTQYF.

The chain uses TRBV5-6 and TRBJ1-2; 7 bases fit TRBD1. V lost 3 bases and J lost 1; bases outside the gene matches: 6. This CDR3 is built from 15 residues. The V gene's germline CDR1 is SGHDT and CDR2 YYEEEE. The CDR3 loop reads CASSWTGLNNYGYTF. The CDR3, as DNA: TGTGCCAGCAGCTGGACAGGACTTAATAACTATGGCTACACCTTC.

The chain carries TRBV19 and TRBJ2-1, with D unresolved. CDR3 length: 14 residues. CDR1 and CDR2 (germline): LNHDA, SQIVND (reference sequence). Trimming left V 5 bases short and J 4 bases short, with 12 bases between. The CDR3 bases are TGTGCCAGTAGTCGCCAGGCTAAATACAATGAGCAGTTCTTC. Translation gives CASSRQAKYNEQFF.

This clone was seen only once. Other DNA sequences of this sample code for an identical CDR3. V and J are TRBV30 and TRBJ1-2; 11 positions agree with TRBD1. This CDR3 spans 14 amino acids. V lost 0 bases and J lost 8; bases outside the gene matches: 5. From germline, CDR1 is GTSNPN and CDR2 SVGIG (reference sequence). CDR3 coding DNA: TGTGCCTGGAGTGTCGGACAGGGGGCGGGGGGCTACACCTTC. Its protein product is CAWSVGQGAGGYTF.

The gene calls are TRBV7-6 and TRBJ2-5; TRBD2 aligns across 7 bases. The CDR3 length is 13 residues. Germline assignment: CDR1 SGHVS and CDR2 FNYEAQ. With 5 bases clipped from V and 2 bases from J, the junction kept 2 bases outside the gene matches. CDR3 sequence reads: CASSASGQETQYF. For the CDR3, the DNA is TGTGCCAGCAGCGCTAGCGGACAAGAGACCCAGTACTTC.

This clone has a single count. The chain joins TRBV5-8 to TRBJ2-1; 9 bases match TRBD2. CDR1 and CDR2 from the germline V gene are SGHTS and YDEGEE. V lost 4 bases to trimming and J lost 5 bases; unmatched junction nucleotides: 4. The CDR3 totals 14 residues. The DNA of the CDR3 is TGTGCCAGCAGCCGGACTAGCGCCCACAATGAGCAGTTCTTC. Translating it yields CASSRTSAHNEQFF.

Only a few counts were recorded for this clone. The chain employs TRBV7-8 and TRBJ1-5, with TRBD1 as a possible D gene (6 bases). Trimming took off 0 bases at V and 1 base at J, with 13 bases between the two ends. The CDR3 length is 17 residues. The germline V gene encodes CDR1 SGHVS and CDR2 FQNEAQ. CDR3 sequence: CASSLALRQASNQPQHF. The CDR3 DNA reads TGTGCCAGCAGCTTAGCCCTAAGACAGGCGAGCAATCAGCCCCAGCATTTT.

This clone appeared once. The V gene is TRBV25-1, the J gene TRBJ2-3; 8 positions match TRBD2. Germline V gene sequence: CDR1 MGHDK, CDR2 SYGVNS. This CDR3 is built from 14 residues. V lost 3 bases and J lost 8; bases outside the gene matches: 7. The CDR3 sequence: CASSERAGDVTQYF. In DNA form, the CDR3 reads TGTGCCAGCAGTGAGCGAGCGGGAGACGTTACGCAGTATTTT.

DNA of the CDR3: TGTGCCAGCAGGGGACAGTTAGCTAACTATGGCTACACCTTC. Amino acids: CASRGQLANYGYTF. The chain uses TRBV27 and TRBJ1-2; TRBD1 matches at 7 bases. Germline CDR1 and CDR2: MNHEY and SMNVEV (reference sequence). Trimming cost V 6 bases and J 0 bases; bases outside gene matches: 4. The CDR3 runs 14 residues.

The rearrangement joins TRBV7-8 to TRBJ1-5; a possible D gene is TRBD1 (5 bases). CDR3 length equals 14 residues. The V gene lost 6 bases and the J gene lost 7 bases, with 16 bases spanning the gap. Per germline, CDR1 SGHVS and CDR2 FQNEAQ. CDR3 bases: TGTGCCAGCAGTGGGGGGGGAGGAGGCCAGCCCCAGCATTTT. Its translation is CASSGGGGGQPQHF.

The CDR3 loop is CASRPFDRGGYGYTF. The CDR3 nucleotides are TGTGCCAGCAGACCATTTGACAGGGGAGGCTATGGCTACACCTTC. The genes are TRBV6-4 and TRBJ1-2; 8 bases agree with TRBD1. Germline V CDR1 and CDR2: MRHNA, SNTAGT. CDR3 length equals 15 residues. Trimming at V came to 6 bases and at J to 4 bases, leaving 10 bases not matched to a gene.

This chain links TRBV6-6 with TRBJ1-2, with D maybe TRBD1 (5 bases). This CDR3 is built from 14 residues. V dropped 5 bases and J dropped 4 bases, with 14 bases sitting between them. Germline V gene data show CDR1 as MNHNY and CDR2 as SVGAGI (reference sequence). The CDR3 loop is CASSTTSGGYGYTF. In nucleotides, the CDR3 is TGTGCCAGCAGTACTACATCGGGGGGCTATGGCTACACCTTC.